This T cell receptor beta chain comes out of a study of persistence of HIV-infected CD4 T cells. Broader study findings: Within sorted populations, more oligoclonal TCRs accompanied more oligoclonal proviruses.

Cells were stimulated with CMV-infected fibroblast lysates at 8.5 to 10 ug/mL. Memory cells lacking CD40L and CD69 with high CD45RO were sorted. Plasma HIV-1 RNA stayed below 50 copies/mL for at least 4 years. The immunoSEQ assay was version 4, run in survey mode. Clones were read by immunoSEQ multiplex PCR, and TCRdb kept only the in-frame ones, dropping some. The table lists 30,000 to 45,000 clones, more than 70% of them singletons. This clone was picked up a small number of times. Its antigen is as yet unknown. This specimen was CD4+ T cells sorted from PBMCs after approximately 18-hour stimulation, taken from a patient who received antiretroviral therapy. The TCR comes from an adult man with HIV who was CMV-seropositive.

The CDR3 loop reads CASSLSGAGREAFF. CDR3 in DNA: TGTGCCAGCAGCCTATCGGGGGCAGGGAGGGAAGCTTTCTTT. This sequence joins TRBV7-9 and TRBJ1-1, with D tentatively TRBD1 (6 bases). The ends were cut back, 5 bases at V and 8 bases at J, with 18 bases in the middle. The V gene's germline CDR1 is SEHNR and CDR2 FQNEAQ (reference sequence). The CDR3 consists of 14 residues. The full variable domain, with the rest looked up from reference TRBV7-9 and TRBJ1-1, is DTGVSQNPRHKITKRGQNVTFRCDPISEHNRLYWYRQTLGQGPEFLTYFQNEAQLEKSRLLSDRFSAERPKGSFSTLEIQRTEQGDSAMYLCASSLSGAGREAFFGQGTRLTVV.